The source of this T cell receptor (beta chain) is a study of cytomegalovirus exposure and HLA in healthy donors. Looking at the study overall: Within the Caucasian-associated ancestry cluster were roughly 82% of the 350 to 400 genotyped donors. Notes on the study in general: High sensitivity and specificity were reportedly achieved when the classifier diagnosed cytomegalovirus status. Confirmation in vitro established that a few CMV-associated chains were specific for CMV antigens.

This PCR relied on a set of 60 Vbeta primers and 13 Jbeta primers. Study processing details: Among the unique TCR beta chains that a later analysis counted, roughly 80 million in all, roughly 11 million were shared. Some clones are missing from TCRdb's copy, which holds only in-frame ones; the method was immunoSEQ multiplex PCR. That table furnishes V, J and clone size, whereas the DNA furnished D and trimming. The repertoire consists of about 130,000 clones, with almost 85% occurring once and the leading ten covering approximately 3%. Concerning this clone itself: Its target is unknown.

The ends were cut back, 0 bases at V and 6 bases at J, with 10 bases in the middle. The CDR3 runs to 14 residues. CDR1 and CDR2 from the germline V gene are SGHDT and YYEEEE. The sample comprised PBMCs. The chain couples TRBV5-6 to TRBJ1-5, with D tentatively TRBD1 (5 bases). The TCR was taken from a boy aged 2 to 10 in good health and CMV-seronegative. This CDR3 is CASSLGWGGQPQHF. The CDR3 bases are TGTGCCAGCAGCTTGGGGTGGGGGGGTCAGCCCCAGCATTTT.